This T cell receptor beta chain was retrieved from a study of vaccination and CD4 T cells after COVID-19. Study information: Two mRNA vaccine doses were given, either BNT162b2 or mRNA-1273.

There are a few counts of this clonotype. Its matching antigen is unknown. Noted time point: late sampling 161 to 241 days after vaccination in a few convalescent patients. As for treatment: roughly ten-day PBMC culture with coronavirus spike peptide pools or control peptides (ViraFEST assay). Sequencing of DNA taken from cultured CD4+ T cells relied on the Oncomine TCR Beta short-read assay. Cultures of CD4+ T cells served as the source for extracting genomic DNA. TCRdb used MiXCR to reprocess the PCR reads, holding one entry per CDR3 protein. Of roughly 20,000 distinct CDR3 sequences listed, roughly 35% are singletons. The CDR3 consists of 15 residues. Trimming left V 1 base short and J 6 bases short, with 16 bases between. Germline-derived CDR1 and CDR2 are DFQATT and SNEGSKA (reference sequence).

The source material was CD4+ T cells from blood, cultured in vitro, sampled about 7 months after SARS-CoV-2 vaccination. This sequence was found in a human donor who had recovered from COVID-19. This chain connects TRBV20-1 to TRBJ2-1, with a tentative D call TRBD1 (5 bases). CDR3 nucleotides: TGCAGTGCTAGAGCTTTCAGGGAAGTAGCCAATGAGCAGTTCTTC. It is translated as CSARAFREVANEQFF.